These 9 T cell receptor beta chains originate from one sample sequenced in a study of glioma-infiltrating T cells after dendritic cell vaccination. Time point in this sample: after dendritic cell vaccination, including at tumor progression/relapse. Measured with immunoSEQ multiplex PCR; TCRdb has only the in-frame clones, and not every one. Of about 76,000 clones listed, more than 75% are singletons. Sequencing used blood, obtained after dendritic cell vaccination. These receptor sequences come from a human donor with glioblastoma.

The chain has TRBV11-2 and TRBJ2-3; 14 nucleotides line up with TRBD2. CDR3 length: 17 amino acids. Germline CDR1 is SGHAT and CDR2 is FQNNGV. The V and J ends lost 5 bases and 4 bases, in that order; junction bases with no gene match: 8. The CDR3 region has the DNA TGTGCCAGCAGCCGGATGGGACTAGCGGGAGAGCCAGATACGCAGTATTTT. Amino acids: CASSRMGLAGEPDTQYF.

In its sample, this clone was seen a few times. CDR3 coding DNA: TGTGCTAGTGGTTTGGACGGGGGGTCAGAGACCCAGTACTTC. Protein product: CASGLDGGSETQYF. The rearrangement links TRBV12-5 to TRBJ2-5, with TRBD2 matching over 7 bases. CDR1 is LGHNT, CDR2 FRNRAP, per germline. The CDR3 is 14 residues long. The trim removed 1 base at V and 4 bases at J, leaving 3 bases unmatched. The whole variable domain, remainder taken from reference TRBV12-5 and TRBJ2-5, is DARVTQTPRHKVTEMGQEVTMRCQPILGHNTVFWYRQTMMQGLELLAYFRNRAPLDDSGMPKDRFSAEMPDATLATLKIQPSEPRDSAVYFCASGLDGGSETQYFGPGTRLLVL.

The genes are TRBV2 and TRBJ2-5; 8 bases are a match to TRBD2. Germline V CDR1 and CDR2: SNHLY, FYNNEI. J gave up 5 bases and V 0 bases, and 2 bases lay outside the gene matches. This CDR3 has 14 residues. CDR3 nucleotide sequence: TGTGCCAGCAGTGAAGCCGGGGGGGGCGAGACCCAGTACTTC. Protein sequence: CASSEAGGGETQYF.

The chain combines TRBV21-1 with TRBJ1-3; TRBD1 is the table's D call and was not checked against the DNA. TRBV21-1 is annotated as a pseudogene. The CDR3 runs 14 residues. The CDR3 DNA is TGTGCCAGCAGCCAGGGGGGATTTGGAAACACCATATATTTT. Translation gives CASSQGGFGNTIYF.

The chain is built from TRBV13 and TRBJ1-2; TRBD1 aligns across 8 bases. This CDR3 spans 15 amino acids. V lost 1 base to trimming and J lost 9 bases; unmatched junction nucleotides: 10. Germline lookup yields CDR1 PRHDT and CDR2 FYEKMQ (reference sequence). The CDR3 here is CASSLEPGGRMSYTF. For the CDR3, the DNA is TGTGCCAGCAGCTTAGAGCCAGGGGGCCGGATGAGCTACACCTTC. The full variable domain, in which reference TRBV13 and TRBJ1-2 provide the parts outside the CDR3, is AAGVIQSPRHLIKEKRETATLKCYPIPRHDTVYWYQQGPGQDPQFLISFYEKMQSDKGSIPDRFSAQQFSDYHSELNMSSLELGDSALYFCASSLEPGGRMSYTFGSGTRLTVV.

This clone has a handful of counts. The genes are TRBV4-1 and TRBJ1-5; 7 nucleotides align to TRBD1. With V trimmed by 3 bases and J by 7 bases, 15 bases remained unmatched. The CDR3 is 17 amino acids. Germline values: CDR1 MGHRA, CDR2 YSYEKL. The CDR3 loop is CASSHLVSDRRYQPQHF. The CDR3 DNA reads as TGCGCCAGCAGCCACCTCGTTTCGGACAGGCGATACCAGCCCCAGCATTTT.

This clone was seen just once. V and J are TRBV11-3 and TRBJ2-7; 9 positions match TRBD1. Losses at the gene ends were 5 bases for V and 5 bases for J; bases not matched to a gene: 7. The V gene's germline CDR1 is SGHNT and CDR2 YENEEA. The CDR3 runs to 14 residues. This chain's CDR3 is CASSPRQGVNEQYF. Written as DNA, the CDR3 is TGTGCCAGCAGCCCCAGACAGGGGGTCAACGAGCAGTACTTC.

The rearrangement joins TRBV6-6 to TRBJ2-7; 12 nucleotides agree with TRBD2. The germline gives CDR1 MNHNY, CDR2 SVGAGI (reference sequence). Germline trimming cut 6 bases from V and 3 bases from J; bases unmatched to any gene: 6. This CDR3 is built from 15 residues. The CDR3 spells CASSGTSGPLYEQYF. CDR3 DNA sequence: TGTGCCAGCAGCGGGACTAGCGGGCCTCTCTACGAGCAGTACTTC.

V usage is TRBV6-5 and J usage is TRBJ1-1; no definite D call. The germline gives CDR1 MNHEY, CDR2 SVGAGI. The CDR3 runs 13 residues. Trimming removed 4 bases from V and 1 base from J, with 7 bases in between. This CDR3 is CASSSHQNTEAFF. The CDR3 nucleotides are TGTGCCAGCAGTTCACACCAGAACACTGAAGCTTTCTTT.